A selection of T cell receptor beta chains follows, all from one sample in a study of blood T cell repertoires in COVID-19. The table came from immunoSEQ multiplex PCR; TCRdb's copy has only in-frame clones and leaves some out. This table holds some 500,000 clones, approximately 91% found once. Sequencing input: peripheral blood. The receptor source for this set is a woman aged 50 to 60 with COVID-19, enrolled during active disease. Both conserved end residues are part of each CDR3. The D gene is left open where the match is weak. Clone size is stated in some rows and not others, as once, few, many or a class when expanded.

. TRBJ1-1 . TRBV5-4 CASSLGGRTEAFF TGTGCCAGCAGCTTGGGGGGGAGGACTGAAGCTTTCTTT
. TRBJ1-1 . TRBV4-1 CASSQETARDTEAFF TGCGCCAGCAGCCAAGAGACTGCCCGCGACACTGAAGCTTTCTTT
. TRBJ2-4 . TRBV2 CASRDRGAGNIQYF TGTGCCAGCAGGGACCGGGGGGCAGGAAACATTCAGTACTTC
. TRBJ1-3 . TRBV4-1 CASSQVREAGNTIYF TGCGCCAGCAGCCAAGTCAGGGAGGCAGGAAACACCATATATTTT
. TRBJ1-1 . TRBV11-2 CASSPVNTEAFF TGTGCCAGCAGTCCAGTGAACACTGAAGCTTTCTTT
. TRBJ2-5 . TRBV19 CASSIAGSWDQETQYF TGTGCCAGTAGTATAGCCGGGTCTTGGGACCAAGAGACCCAGTACTTC
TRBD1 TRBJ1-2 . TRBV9 CASSVKTGYGYTF TGTGCCAGCAGCGTTAAGACAGGGTATGGCTACACCTTC
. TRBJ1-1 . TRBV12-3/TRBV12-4 CASSPGGNTEAFF TGTGCCAGCAGCCCTGGAGGGAACACTGAAGCTTTCTTT
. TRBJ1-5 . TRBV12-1 CASSFVRKGTGSPRQPQHF TGTGCCAGCAGCTTTGTAAGGAAAGGGACAGGGAGTCCTCGGCAGCCCCAGCATTTT
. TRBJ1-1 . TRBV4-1 CASSQDLRTAEAFF TGCGCCAGCAGCCAAGATCTCCGAACGGCTGAAGCTTTCTTT
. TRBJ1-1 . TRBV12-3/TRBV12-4 CASSWGEEAFF TGTGCCAGCAGTTGGGGCGAGGAAGCTTTCTTT
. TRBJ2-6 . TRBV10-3 CAIAGDREGSGANVLTF TGTGCCATCGCAGGGGACCGTGAGGGCTCTGGGGCCAACGTCCTGACTTTC
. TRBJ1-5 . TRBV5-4 CASSLGEGSNQPQHF TGTGCCAGCAGCTTGGGGGAGGGGAGCAATCAGCCCCAGCATTTT
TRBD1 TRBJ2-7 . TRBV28 CASSKHDRGGEQYF TGTGCCAGCAGTAAGCACGACAGGGGAGGCGAGCAGTACTTC
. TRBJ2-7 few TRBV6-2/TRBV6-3 CASSLDGTYEQYF TGTGCCAGCAGCCTGGACGGGACCTACGAGCAGTACTTC
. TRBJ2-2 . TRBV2 CASSEAGGSTGELFF TGTGCCAGCAGTGAAGCAGGGGGATCAACCGGGGAGCTGTTTTTT
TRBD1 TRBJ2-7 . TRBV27 CASSRRQGVPYEQYF TGTGCCAGCAGTCGTAGGCAGGGGGTACCCTACGAGCAGTACTTC
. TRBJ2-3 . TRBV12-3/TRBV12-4 CASSLSTDTQYF TGTGCCAGCAGCCTTAGCACAGATACGCAGTATTTT
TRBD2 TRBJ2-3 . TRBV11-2 CASSFYSGSTDTQYF TGTGCCAGCAGCTTCTATAGCGGGAGCACAGATACGCAGTATTTT
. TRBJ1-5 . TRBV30 CAWSAQWSEDQPQHF TGTGCCTGGAGCGCCCAGTGGTCGGAGGACCAGCCCCAGCATTTT
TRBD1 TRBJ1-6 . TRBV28 CASSLSSLMGQREDSPLHF TGTGCCAGCAGTTTATCCTCATTAATGGGACAGAGGGAGGATTCACCCCTCCACTTT
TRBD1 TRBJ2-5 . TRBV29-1 CSGQQGETQYF TGCAGCGGACAACAGGGGGAGACCCAGTACTTC
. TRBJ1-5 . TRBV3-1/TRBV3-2 CASSQARSQPQHF TGTGCCAGCAGCCAAGCCCGGAGCCAGCCCCAGCATTTT
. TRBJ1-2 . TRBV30 CAWSAKASYGYTF TGTGCCTGGAGTGCAAAAGCTTCCTATGGCTACACCTTC
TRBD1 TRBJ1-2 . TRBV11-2 CASSLVRGRGLKGYTF TGTGCCAGCAGCTTAGTTCGGGGCAGGGGGCTTAAAGGCTACACCTTC
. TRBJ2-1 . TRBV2 CASSYGTWDEQFF TGTGCCAGCAGTTATGGGACTTGGGATGAGCAGTTCTTC
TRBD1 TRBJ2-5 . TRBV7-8 CASRDRVIQETQYF TGTGCCAGCCGGGACAGGGTCATCCAAGAGACCCAGTACTTC
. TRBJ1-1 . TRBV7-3 CASSLSGANTEAFF TGTGCCAGCAGCTTAAGTGGGGCGAACACTGAAGCTTTCTTT
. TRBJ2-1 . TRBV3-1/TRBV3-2 CASSQDLIRKHEQFF TGTGCCAGCAGCCAAGATCTGATTAGAAAGCATGAGCAGTTCTTC
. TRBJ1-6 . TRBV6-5 CASSRQVNSPLHF TGTGCCAGCAGCCGACAAGTCAATTCACCCCTCCACTTT
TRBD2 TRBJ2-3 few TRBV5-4 CASSSLAGANTDTQYF TGTGCCAGCAGCTCCCTAGCGGGGGCAAACACAGATACGCAGTATTTT
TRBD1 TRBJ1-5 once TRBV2 CASSVDRVQPQHF TGTGCCAGCAGCGTGGACAGGGTTCAGCCCCAGCATTTT
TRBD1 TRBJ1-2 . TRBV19 CASSNDGTVGGYTF TGTGCCAGTAGTAACGACGGGACAGTCGGCGGCTACACCTTC
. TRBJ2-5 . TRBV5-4 CASSPRTAQETQYF TGTGCCAGCAGCCCACGGACAGCACAAGAGACCCAGTACTTC
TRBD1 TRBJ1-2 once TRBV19 CASMGTGGYGYTF TGTGCCAGTATGGGGACAGGTGGCTATGGCTACACCTTC
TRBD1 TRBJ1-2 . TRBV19 CASHSPPRQGAGGYTF TGTGCCAGCCACTCACCACCCCGGCAGGGGGCAGGTGGCTACACCTTC
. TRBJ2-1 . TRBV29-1 CSVEDPRSGNHNEQFF TGCAGCGTTGAAGATCCCCGTTCGGGGAACCACAATGAGCAGTTCTTC